The rows below give T cell receptor beta chains drawn from one sample of a study of radiotherapy plus CTLA-4 blockade in lung cancer. Assay used: immunoSEQ multiplex PCR; TCRdb lists only in-frame clones, some missing. The sample contains roughly 80,000 clones, around 81% of which appear only once. Sequencing was performed on peripheral blood, taken from a patient treated with radiotherapy plus ipilimumab. The receptors originated from a human donor with non-small cell lung cancer who had a partial response to radiotherapy plus ipilimumab. Some clones in this sample may be carry-over from other donors' samples. Each CDR3 is given with its conserved first and last residue. Fields, in order: clone size, V gene, J gene, D gene, CDR3 protein, CDR3 DNA. D genes are given only for firm matches. Size values are once, few and many counts, or a class for expanded clones, and some rows have none.

NA	TRBV30	TRBJ2-5	TRBD1	CANNPHRDRGGRETQYF	TGTGCCAACAACCCACATAGGGACAGGGGTGGTAGAGAGACCCAGTACTTC
NA	TRBV9	TRBJ1-3	TRBD1	CASSVGDSRNTIYF	TGTGCCAGCAGCGTAGGGGACAGCCGAAACACCATATATTTT
NA	TRBV6-5	TRBJ1-2	NA	CASSDPPAGCTF	TGTGCCAGCAGTGACCCGCCCGCCGGGTGTACCTTC
once	TRBV6-6	TRBJ1-5	NA	CASSYSWGRNNQPQHF	TGTGCCAGCAGTTACTCCTGGGGCAGAAACAACCAGCCCCAGCATTTT
few	TRBV6-5	TRBJ1-5	TRBD1	CASSQGRGGNQPQHF	TGTGCCAGCAGCCAGGGCAGGGGGGGCAATCAGCCCCAGCATTTT
NA	TRBV5-1	TRBJ2-5	TRBD1	CASSLIGQASQETQYF	TGCGCCAGCAGCTTGATAGGACAGGCCAGCCAAGAAACCCAGTACTTC
NA	TRBV29-1	TRBJ2-1	NA	CSVDGGLGAYNEQFF	TGCAGCGTTGACGGCGGGCTGGGCGCCTACAATGAGCAGTTCTTC
NA	TRBV11-2	TRBJ2-7	TRBD1	CASSSGRGRVAYEQYF	TGTGCCAGCAGCAGCGGCAGGGGGCGCGTAGCCTACGAGCAGTACTTC
NA	TRBV29-1	TRBJ2-1	NA	CSVVNRLVYNEQFF	TGCAGCGTTGTTAACCGACTAGTATACAATGAGCAGTTCTTC
NA	TRBV5-8	TRBJ1-1	TRBD1	CASSLGADRGRYTEAFF	TGTGCCAGCAGCTTGGGGGCGGACAGGGGGCGTTACACTGAAGCTTTCTTT
NA	TRBV6-1	TRBJ2-6	NA	CASKLVGGANVLTF	TGTGCCAGCAAACTGGTTGGTGGGGCCAACGTCCTGACTTTC
few	TRBV5-1	TRBJ2-4	TRBD1	CASSEGQSNIQYF	TGCGCCAGCAGCGAGGGACAGTCAAACATTCAGTACTTC
NA	TRBV10-3	TRBJ2-1	TRBD2	CAISASGLSGAYNEQFF	TGTGCCATCAGTGCTAGCGGGTTGTCGGGCGCCTACAATGAGCAGTTCTTC
NA	TRBV9	TRBJ2-3	NA	CASSVVPTGYTDTQYF	TGTGCCAGCAGCGTAGTCCCCACAGGGTACACAGATACGCAGTATTTT
NA	TRBV7-2	TRBJ1-6	TRBD1	CASSLGQNSPLHF	TGTGCCAGCAGCTTGGGACAGAATTCACCCCTCCACTTT
few	TRBV7-2	TRBJ2-7	NA	CASSSGRSSYEQYF	TGTGCCAGCAGCTCAGGGAGGAGCTCCTACGAGCAGTACTTC
NA	TRBV18	TRBJ2-3	TRBD1	CASSPPGGQGDTQYF	TGTGCCAGCTCACCACCAGGGGGACAGGGAGATACGCAGTATTTT
NA	TRBV5-1	TRBJ2-3	NA	CASKPEAGTDTQYF	TGCGCCAGCAAGCCGGAGGCTGGCACAGATACGCAGTATTTT
NA	TRBV18	TRBJ1-1	TRBD1	CASSSGTGTNTEAFF	TGTGCCAGCTCATCCGGGACAGGGACGAACACTGAAGCTTTCTTT
NA	TRBV5-1	TRBJ2-2	NA	CASSLSANTGELFF	TGCGCCAGCAGCTTGTCGGCGAACACCGGGGAGCTGTTTTTT
NA	TRBV28	TRBJ2-2	TRBD2	CASSFNPSGVNTGELFF	TGTGCCAGCAGTTTCAATCCTAGCGGGGTGAACACCGGGGAGCTGTTTTTT
NA	TRBV28	TRBJ2-7	TRBD1	CASQEDRGTYEQYF	TGTGCCAGCCAGGAGGACAGGGGGACCTACGAGCAGTACTTC
few	TRBV28	TRBJ1-3	NA	CASSPVVQLPSGNTIYF	TGTGCCAGCAGCCCAGTAGTACAGTTACCCTCTGGAAACACCATATATTTT
NA	TRBV4-2	TRBJ2-7	NA	CASSQAGDFYEQYF	TGTGCCAGCAGCCAGGCGGGCGACTTCTACGAGCAGTACTTC
NA	TRBV2	TRBJ1-1	NA	CASRANTGIDTEAFF	TGTGCCAGCAGGGCCAATACAGGGATCGACACTGAAGCTTTCTTT
NA	TRBV4-2	TRBJ2-1	NA	CASSRGEGGHNEQFF	TGTGCCAGCAGCCGCGGGGAGGGGGGGCACAATGAGCAGTTCTTC
NA	TRBV5-1	TRBJ2-7	TRBD2	CASSLFGTSSYEQYF	TGCGCCAGCAGCTTGTTCGGGACTAGCAGCTACGAGCAGTACTTC
NA	TRBV7-8	TRBJ2-2	NA	CASSLQGGGTGELFF	TGTGCCAGCAGCCTACAGGGAGGGGGAACCGGGGAGCTGTTTTTT
NA	TRBV5-5	TRBJ2-1	TRBD2	CASSWGLAGRSYNEQFF	TGTGCCAGCAGCTGGGGACTAGCGGGGAGATCCTACAATGAGCAGTTCTTC
once	TRBV10-3	TRBJ2-2	TRBD1	CAITGQGATGELFF	TGTGCCATCACAGGACAGGGAGCCACCGGGGAGCTGTTTTTT
NA	TRBV5-1	TRBJ2-3	TRBD2	CASSDRPAGAQYF	TGCGCCAGCAGCGACAGACCCGCGGGGGCGCAGTATTTT
NA	TRBV28	TRBJ2-2	TRBD2	CASSLIGTSGRITGELFF	TGTGCCAGCAGTTTGATAGGGACTAGCGGGAGAATCACCGGGGAGCTGTTTTTT
NA	TRBV7-2	TRBJ2-5	TRBD2	CASSFGGGETQYF	TGTGCCAGCAGCTTTGGGGGGGGAGAGACCCAGTACTTC
NA	TRBV6-5	TRBJ1-1	NA	CASKQMNTEAFF	TGTGCCAGCAAACAGATGAACACTGAAGCTTTCTTT
NA	TRBV14	TRBJ2-1	TRBD2	CASSQASGREFF	TGTGCCAGCAGCCAAGCAAGCGGGAGGGAGTTCTTC
NA	TRBV28	TRBJ2-2	TRBD1	CAITTGVNTGELFF	TGTGCCATCACTACAGGGGTCAACACCGGGGAGCTGTTTTTT
NA	TRBV6-5	TRBJ1-1	NA	CASSYEYPAYGTEAFF	TGTGCCAGCAGTTACGAATACCCCGCGTACGGCACTGAAGCTTTCTTT
NA	TRBV5-4	TRBJ2-7	TRBD2	CASTVSGSSYEQYF	TGTGCCAGCACCGTTAGCGGGAGCTCCTACGAGCAGTACTTC
many	TRBV10-3	TRBJ1-1	NA	CAISESVDRPNTEAFF	TGTGCCATCAGTGAGTCCGTTGACAGACCGAACACTGAAGCTTTCTTT
NA	TRBV2	TRBJ1-1	NA	CASRRVDTEAFF	TGTGCCAGCAGGAGGGTTGACACTGAAGCTTTCTTT
NA	TRBV9	TRBJ2-7	NA	CASSVTPGLVSYEQYF	TGTGCCAGCAGCGTGACCCCGGGACTCGTCTCCTACGAGCAGTACTTC
NA	TRBV15	TRBJ1-2	NA	CATSRVVGGTYGYTF	TGTGCCACCAGCAGAGTAGTTGGGGGGACCTATGGCTACACCTTC
NA	TRBV7-2	TRBJ2-5	TRBD1	CASSYRGGGETQYF	TGTGCCAGCAGCTACAGGGGTGGGGGAGAGACCCAGTACTTC
NA	TRBV29-1	TRBJ1-1	TRBD1	CSVAKTGGSTEAFF	TGCAGCGTCGCTAAGACAGGGGGGAGCACTGAAGCTTTCTTT
NA	TRBV29-1	TRBJ1-2	NA	CSVELQAGLGYGYTF	TGCAGCGTTGAATTACAGGCAGGGTTAGGCTATGGCTACACCTTC
NA	TRBV19	TRBJ2-3	TRBD2	CASSTRRLAGGPNTQYF	TGTGCCAGTAGTACGCGTCGACTAGCGGGAGGGCCGAATACGCAGTATTTT
NA	TRBV7-9	TRBJ1-6	TRBD1	CASTERQGTNSPLHF	TGTGCCAGCACCGAACGACAGGGGACGAATTCACCCCTCCACTTT
NA	TRBV11-3	TRBJ1-4	NA	CASSQNPEKLFF	TGTGCCAGCAGCCAAAATCCTGAAAAACTGTTTTTT
NA	TRBV5-4	TRBJ2-1	TRBD1	CASSRGQGVYNEQFF	TGTGCCAGCAGTAGGGGACAGGGGGTTTACAATGAGCAGTTCTTC
NA	TRBV29-1	TRBJ2-7	NA	CSVGAGRAKQYF	TGCAGCGTTGGGGCGGGACGAGCTAAGCAGTACTTC
few	TRBV27	TRBJ1-2	NA	CASSFLIGYGYTF	TGTGCCAGCAGTTTCCTTATCGGCTATGGCTACACCTTC
NA	TRBV4-3	TRBJ1-2	NA	CASSQDPGDGYTF	TGCGCCAGCAGCCAAGATCCGGGGGATGGCTACACCTTC
NA	TRBV5-6	TRBJ2-1	TRBD2	CASSTGTSGGPGRNEQFF	TGTGCCAGCAGTACCGGGACTAGCGGGGGGCCTGGGAGGAATGAGCAGTTCTTC
NA	TRBV10-3	TRBJ2-7	TRBD1	CATSGTGTYEQYF	TGTGCCACCTCCGGGACAGGTACCTACGAGCAGTACTTC
NA	TRBV28	TRBJ1-5	NA	CASTLSGGSNQPQHF	TGTGCCAGCACCCTGAGCGGCGGTAGCAATCAGCCCCAGCATTTT